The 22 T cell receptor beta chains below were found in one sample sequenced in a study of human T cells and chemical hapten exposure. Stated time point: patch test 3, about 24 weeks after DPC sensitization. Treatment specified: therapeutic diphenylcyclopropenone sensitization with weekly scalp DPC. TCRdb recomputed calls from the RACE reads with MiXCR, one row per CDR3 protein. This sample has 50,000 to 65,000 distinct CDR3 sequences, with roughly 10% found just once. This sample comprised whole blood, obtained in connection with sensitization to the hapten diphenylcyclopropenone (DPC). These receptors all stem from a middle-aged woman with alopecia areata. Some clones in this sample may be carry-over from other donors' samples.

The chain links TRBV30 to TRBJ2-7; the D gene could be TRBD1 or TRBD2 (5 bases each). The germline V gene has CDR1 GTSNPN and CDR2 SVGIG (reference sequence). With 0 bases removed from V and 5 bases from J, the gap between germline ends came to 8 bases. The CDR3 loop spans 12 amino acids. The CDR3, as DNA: TGTGCCTGGAGTGTTTGGGACGACGAGCAGTACTTC. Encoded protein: CAWSVWDDEQYF.

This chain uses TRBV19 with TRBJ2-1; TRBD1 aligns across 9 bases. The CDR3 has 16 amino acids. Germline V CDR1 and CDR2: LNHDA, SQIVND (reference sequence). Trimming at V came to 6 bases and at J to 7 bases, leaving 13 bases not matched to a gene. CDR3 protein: CASRAPGTGLGNEQFF. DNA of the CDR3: TGTGCCAGTAGAGCGCCCGGGACAGGGCTTGGGAATGAGCAGTTCTTC.

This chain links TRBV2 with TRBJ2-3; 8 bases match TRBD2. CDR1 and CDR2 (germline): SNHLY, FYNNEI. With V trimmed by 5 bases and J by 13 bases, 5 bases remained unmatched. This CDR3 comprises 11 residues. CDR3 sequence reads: CASSTSGPEYF. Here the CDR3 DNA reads TGTGCCAGCAGTACTAGCGGACCAGAGTATTTT.

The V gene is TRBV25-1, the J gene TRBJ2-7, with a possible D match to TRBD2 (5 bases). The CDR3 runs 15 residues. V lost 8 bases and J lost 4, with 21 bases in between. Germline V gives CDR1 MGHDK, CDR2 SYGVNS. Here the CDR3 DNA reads TGTGCCAGCGCCCGCGAGGGCGAATTTATTTACGAGCAGTACTTC. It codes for CASAREGEFIYEQYF.

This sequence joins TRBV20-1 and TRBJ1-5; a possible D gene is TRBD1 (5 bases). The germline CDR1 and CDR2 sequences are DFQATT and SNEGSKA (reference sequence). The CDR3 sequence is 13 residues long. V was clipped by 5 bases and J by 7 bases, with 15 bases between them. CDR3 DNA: TGCAGTGCTCCTCGGGACGCCGACCAGCCCCAGCATTTT. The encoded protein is CSAPRDADQPQHF.

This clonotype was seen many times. CDR3 in DNA: TGTGCCAGCAGCTTAGGTGGGTCGGGCGACTACACAATGAGGCAGTTCTTC. It codes for CASSLGGSGDYTMRQFF. This chain uses TRBV11-2 with TRBJ2-1; D is possibly TRBD2 (5 bases). CDR3 length: 17 residues. Trimming took 1 base from V and 12 from J, leaving 25 bases between them. The germline V gene has CDR1 SGHAT and CDR2 FQNNGV.

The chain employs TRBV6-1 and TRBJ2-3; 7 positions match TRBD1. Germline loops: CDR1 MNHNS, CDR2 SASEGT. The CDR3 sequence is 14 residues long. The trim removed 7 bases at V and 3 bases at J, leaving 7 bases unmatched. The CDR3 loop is CASKEQGLTDTQYF. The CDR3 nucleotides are TGTGCCAGCAAAGAACAGGGGTTAACAGATACGCAGTATTTT.

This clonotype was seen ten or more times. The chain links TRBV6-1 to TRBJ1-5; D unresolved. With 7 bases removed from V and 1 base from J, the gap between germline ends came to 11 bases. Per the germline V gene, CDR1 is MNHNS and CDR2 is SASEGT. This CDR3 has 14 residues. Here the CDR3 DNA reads TGTGCCAGCATTCGGGGTGCGAGCAATCAGCCCCAGCATTTT. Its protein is CASIRGASNQPQHF.

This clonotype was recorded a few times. As DNA, the CDR3 is TGTGCCATCAGTGAGCTAGCGGGGAACGACAATGAGCAGTTCTTC. It is translated as CAISELAGNDNEQFF. J is TRBJ2-1 and V is TRBV10-3; TRBD2 matches 9 bases. From germline, CDR1 is ENHRY and CDR2 SYGVKD. CDR3 length: 15 residues. With V trimmed by 2 bases and J by 5 bases, 4 bases remained unmatched.

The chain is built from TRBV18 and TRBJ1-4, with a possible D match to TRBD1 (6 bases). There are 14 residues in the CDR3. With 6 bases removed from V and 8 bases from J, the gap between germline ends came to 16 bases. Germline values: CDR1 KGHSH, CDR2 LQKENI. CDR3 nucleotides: TGTGCCAGCTCGCTCGGCAACAGGGAAGAAAAACTGTTTTTT. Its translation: CASSLGNREEKLFF.

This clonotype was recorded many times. In DNA form, the CDR3 reads TGTGCCAGCTCACAGGGGGTACTGAACACTGAAGCTTTCTTT. It translates to CASSQGVLNTEAFF. The chain employs TRBV18 and TRBJ1-1, with a possible D match to TRBD1 (6 bases). Germline CDR1 reads KGHSH; CDR2 reads LQKENI. V lost 4 bases to trimming and J lost 0 bases, with 9 bases between them. The CDR3 has 14 residues.

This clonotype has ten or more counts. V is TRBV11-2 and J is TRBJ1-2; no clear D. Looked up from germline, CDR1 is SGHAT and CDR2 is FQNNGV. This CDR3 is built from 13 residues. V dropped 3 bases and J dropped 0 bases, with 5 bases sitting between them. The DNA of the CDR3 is TGTGCCAGCAGCTTTAACTCTAACTATGGCTACACCTTC. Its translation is CASSFNSNYGYTF.

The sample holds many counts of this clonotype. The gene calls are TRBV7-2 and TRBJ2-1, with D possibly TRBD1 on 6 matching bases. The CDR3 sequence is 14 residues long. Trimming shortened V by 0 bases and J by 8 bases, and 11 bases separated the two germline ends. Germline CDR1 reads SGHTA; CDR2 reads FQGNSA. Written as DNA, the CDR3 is TGTGCCAGCAGCTTAGCGATACAGGGTCATGAGCAGTTCTTC. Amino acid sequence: CASSLAIQGHEQFF.

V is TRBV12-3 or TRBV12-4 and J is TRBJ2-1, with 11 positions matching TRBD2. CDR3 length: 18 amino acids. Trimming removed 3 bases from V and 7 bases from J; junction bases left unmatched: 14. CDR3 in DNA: TGTGCCAGCAGTTTGCGGCTAGCGGGGGGACGGGTTAGGAATGAGCAGTTCTTC. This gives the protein CASSLRLAGGRVRNEQFF.

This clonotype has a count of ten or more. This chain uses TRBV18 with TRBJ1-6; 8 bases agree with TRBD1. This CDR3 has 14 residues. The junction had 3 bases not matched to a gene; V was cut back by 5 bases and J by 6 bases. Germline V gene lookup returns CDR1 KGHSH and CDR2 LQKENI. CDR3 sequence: CASSVDRGNSPLHF. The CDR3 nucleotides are TGTGCCAGCTCAGTTGACAGGGGTAATTCACCCCTCCACTTT.

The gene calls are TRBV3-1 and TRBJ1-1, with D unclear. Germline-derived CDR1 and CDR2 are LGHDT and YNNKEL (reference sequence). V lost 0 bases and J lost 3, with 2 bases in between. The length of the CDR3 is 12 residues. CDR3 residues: CASSQDYTEAFF. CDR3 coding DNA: TGTGCCAGCAGCCAAGATTACACTGAAGCTTTCTTT.

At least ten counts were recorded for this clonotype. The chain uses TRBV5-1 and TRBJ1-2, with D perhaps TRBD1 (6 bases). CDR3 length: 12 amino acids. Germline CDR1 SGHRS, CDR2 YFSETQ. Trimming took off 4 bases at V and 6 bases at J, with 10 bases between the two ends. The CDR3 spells CASSGGSDGYTF. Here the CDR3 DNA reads TGCGCCAGCAGCGGGGGCAGTGATGGCTACACCTTC.

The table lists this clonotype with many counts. The CDR3 sequence: CSARTGFLDNSPLHF. For the CDR3, the DNA is TGCAGTGCACGGACAGGGTTTCTTGATAATTCACCCCTCCACTTT. The V call is TRBV20-1, the J call TRBJ1-6; TRBD1 matches 8 bases. The CDR3 sequence is 15 residues long. CDR1 and CDR2 from the germline V gene are DFQATT and SNEGSKA (reference sequence). V shed 6 bases, J shed 5 bases, and the junction held 9 bases outside the gene matches.

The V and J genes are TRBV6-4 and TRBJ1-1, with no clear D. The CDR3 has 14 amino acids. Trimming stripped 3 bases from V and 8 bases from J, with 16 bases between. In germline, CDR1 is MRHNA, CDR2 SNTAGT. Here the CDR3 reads CASSEGGKQREAFF. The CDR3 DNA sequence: TGTGCCAGCAGTGAAGGCGGGAAACAGCGAGAAGCTTTCTTT.

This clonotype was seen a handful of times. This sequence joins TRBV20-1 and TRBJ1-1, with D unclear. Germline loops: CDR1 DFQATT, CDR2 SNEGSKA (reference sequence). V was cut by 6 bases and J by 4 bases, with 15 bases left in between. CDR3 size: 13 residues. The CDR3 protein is CSAQKFSVTEAFF. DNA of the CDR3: TGCAGTGCCCAAAAGTTCTCGGTCACTGAAGCTTTCTTT.

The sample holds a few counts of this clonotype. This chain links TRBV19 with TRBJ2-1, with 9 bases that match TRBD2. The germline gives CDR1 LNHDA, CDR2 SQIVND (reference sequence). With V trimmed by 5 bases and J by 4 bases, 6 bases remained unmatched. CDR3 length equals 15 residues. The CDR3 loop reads CASSRLAGIYNEQFF. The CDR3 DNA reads TGTGCCAGTAGTCGGCTAGCGGGGATATACAATGAGCAGTTCTTC.

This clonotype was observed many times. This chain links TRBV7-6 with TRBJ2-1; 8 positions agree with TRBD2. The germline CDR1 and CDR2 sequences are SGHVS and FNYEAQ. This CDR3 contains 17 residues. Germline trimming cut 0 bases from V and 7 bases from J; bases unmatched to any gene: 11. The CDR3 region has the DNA TGTGCCAGCAGCTTAGCGTCCTTCCGGGGGGGCCGAAATGAGCAGTTCTTC. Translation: CASSLASFRGGRNEQFF.